This T cell receptor (beta chain) was observed in a study of T cell responses to AZD1222 COVID-19 vaccine. Study-level findings and limits: The donors showed a predominance of white British ancestry and of females, with possible underestimation of clonal diversity. Seropositive AZD1222 recipients at baseline numbered only six or seven. CD4 TCRs covered the whole spike, strongest at regions 160-218 and 743-854. Spike-specific TCRs gained breadth and depth after people received two AZD1222 doses.

Germline V gene lookup returns CDR1 KGHSH and CDR2 LQKENI. This CDR3 has 13 amino acids. Trimming took 0 bases from V and 4 from J, leaving 7 bases between them. Generated by immunoSEQ multiplex PCR, the TCRdb table keeps only in-frame clones and is missing some. The sample carries 90,000 to 150,000 clones, about 85% recorded once. About this clone: Antigen: not known.

This chain connects TRBV18 to TRBJ2-7, with D unclear. The sequence derives from an adult who received the AZD1222 COVID-19 vaccine. Source: peripheral blood, taken 28 days after the second AZD1222 dose. The DNA for the CDR3 is TGTGCCAGCTCACCACCGTCACAATACGAGCAGTACTTC. Residues: CASSPPSQYEQYF.